Included here is one T cell receptor (beta chain) sequence, with context. Its antigen is undetermined. The repertoire was sequenced with immunoSEQ multiplex PCR; TCRdb's copy has only in-frame clones and lacks some. The table includes roughly 25,000 clones, just under 75% detected once. Trimming pared 4 bases from V and 2 bases from J, leaving 14 bases between. The germline gives CDR1 SGHRS, CDR2 YFSETQ. This CDR3 is 15 amino acids long. The data were taken from a study of vaccination effects on CD4 cells after COVID-19. After expansion with viral peptide pools in the ViraFEST assay, antigen-specific CD4+ T cells were sequenced. Having been cultured for 9 to 11 days, the cells underwent CD4+ T cell isolation. Vaccinees lacked prior SARS-CoV-2 infection and tested negative for nucleocapsid antibodies.

The source is a human donor who received a COVID-19 vaccine. This chain joins TRBV5-1 and TRBJ2-3; either TRBD1 or TRBD2 may fit D (5 bases each). Specimen: CD4+ T cells from PBMCs cultured with SARS-CoV-2 spike peptides, collected before COVID-19 vaccination. CDR3 region: CASSPWGSSTDTQYF. DNA of the CDR3: TGCGCCAGCAGCCCCTGGGGGTCGTCCACAGATACGCAGTATTTT.